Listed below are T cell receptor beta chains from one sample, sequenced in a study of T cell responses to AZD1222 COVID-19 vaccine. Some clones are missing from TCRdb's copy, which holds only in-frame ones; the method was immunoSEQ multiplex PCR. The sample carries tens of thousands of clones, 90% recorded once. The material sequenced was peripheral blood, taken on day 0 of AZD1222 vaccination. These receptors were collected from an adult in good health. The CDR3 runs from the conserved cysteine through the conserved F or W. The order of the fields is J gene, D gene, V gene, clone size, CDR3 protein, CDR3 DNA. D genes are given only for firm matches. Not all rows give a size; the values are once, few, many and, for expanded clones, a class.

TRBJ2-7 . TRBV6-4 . CASTQTRRRYEQYF TGTGCCAGCACCCAGACAAGGAGGCGCTACGAGCAGTACTTC
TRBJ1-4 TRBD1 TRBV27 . CASSFRGGGEKLFF TGTGCCAGCAGTTTCCGGGGAGGGGGCGAAAAACTGTTTTTT
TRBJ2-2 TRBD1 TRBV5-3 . CARSLNRGLYTGELFF TGTGCCAGAAGCTTGAACAGGGGGCTTTACACCGGGGAGCTGTTTTTT
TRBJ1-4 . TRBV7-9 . CASSLALGGLGEKLFF TGTGCCAGCAGCTTAGCGTTGGGGGGTTTGGGTGAAAAACTGTTTTTT
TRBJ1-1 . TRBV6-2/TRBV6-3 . CASSYPQMNTEAFF TGTGCCAGCAGTTACCCACAGATGAACACTGAAGCTTTCTTT
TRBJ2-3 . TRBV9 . CASSVLGGTYTDTQYF TGTGCCAGCAGCGTGCTAGGGGGAACGTACACAGATACGCAGTATTTT
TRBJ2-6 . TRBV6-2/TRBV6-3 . CASSRWSQTFSGANVLTF TGTGCCAGCAGTCGGTGGTCACAGACCTTCTCTGGGGCCAACGTCCTGACTTTC
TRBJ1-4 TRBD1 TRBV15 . CATSTRQGGLNEKLFF TGTGCCACCAGCACCCGACAGGGGGGTCTAAATGAAAAACTGTTTTTT
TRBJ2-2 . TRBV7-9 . CASTAEYTGELFF TGTGCCAGCACCGCCGAGTACACCGGGGAGCTGTTTTTT
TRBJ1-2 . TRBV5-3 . CARSLDRAIYGYTF TGTGCCAGAAGCTTGGACAGGGCTATCTATGGCTACACCTTC
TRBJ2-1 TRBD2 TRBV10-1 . CASSAYSGGTHNEQFF TGCGCCAGCAGTGCATATAGCGGGGGGACCCACAATGAGCAGTTCTTC
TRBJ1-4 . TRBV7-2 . CASSLGTGRLSNEKLFF TGTGCCAGCAGCTTAGGAACAGGGAGATTGTCTAATGAAAAACTGTTTTTT
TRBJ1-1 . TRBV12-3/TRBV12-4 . CASSLNRKEAFF TGTGCCAGCAGTCTCAACAGGAAGGAAGCTTTCTTT
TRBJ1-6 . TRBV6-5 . CASIRGASFDSPLHF TGTGCCAGCATCAGAGGTGCGAGTTTCGATTCACCCCTCCACTTT
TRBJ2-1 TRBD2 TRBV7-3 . CASSLTSGASSYNEQFF TGTGCCAGCAGCTTAACTAGCGGGGCAAGCTCCTACAATGAGCAGTTCTTC
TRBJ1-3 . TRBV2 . CASRLQGPPGNTIYF TGTGCCAGCAGATTACAGGGACCGCCTGGAAACACCATATATTTT
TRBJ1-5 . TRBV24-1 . CATSQGNQPQHF TGTGCCACCAGTCAGGGGAATCAGCCCCAGCATTTT
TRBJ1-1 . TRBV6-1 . CASSEAQHTEAFF TGTGCCAGCAGTGAAGCTCAGCACACTGAAGCTTTCTTT
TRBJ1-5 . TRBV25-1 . CASSDWGEGDEPQHF TGTGCCAGCAGTGATTGGGGGGAAGGGGATGAGCCCCAGCATTTT
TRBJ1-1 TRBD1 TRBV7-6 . CASSFDRVGEAFF TGTGCCAGCAGCTTTGACAGGGTTGGTGAAGCTTTCTTT
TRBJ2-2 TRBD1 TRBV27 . CASRTGWTGELFF TGTGCCAGCAGGACAGGGTGGACCGGGGAGCTGTTTTTT
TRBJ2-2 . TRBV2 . CASSDVLSPGELFF TGTGCCAGCAGTGACGTCCTTTCCCCCGGGGAGCTGTTTTTT
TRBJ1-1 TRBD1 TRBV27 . CASSKQGAENTEAFF TGTGCCAGCAGTAAACAGGGGGCGGAGAACACTGAAGCTTTCTTT
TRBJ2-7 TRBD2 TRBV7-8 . CASSSGLAGVTYEQYF TGTGCCAGCAGCTCGGGACTAGCGGGGGTTACCTACGAGCAGTACTTC
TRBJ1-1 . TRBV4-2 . CASSQDRARETFF TGTGCCAGCAGCCAAGATAGGGCCAGGGAAACTTTCTTT
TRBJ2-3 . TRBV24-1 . CATSDYRTQYF TGTGCCACCAGTGATTATAGAACGCAGTATTTT
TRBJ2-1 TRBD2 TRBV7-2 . CASSFGGSSGPYNEQFF TGTGCCAGCAGCTTTGGGGGTTCTAGCGGCCCGTACAATGAGCAGTTCTTC
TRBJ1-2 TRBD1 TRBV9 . CASSVQGDYGYTF TGTGCCAGCAGCGTCCAGGGGGATTATGGCTACACCTTC
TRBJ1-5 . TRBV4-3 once CASSQVLGGFRSNQPQHF TGCGCCAGCAGCCAAGTATTAGGAGGGTTCCGGAGCAATCAGCCCCAGCATTTT
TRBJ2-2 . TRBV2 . CASSDFVYTGELFF TGTGCCAGCAGTGACTTCGTCTACACCGGGGAGCTGTTTTTT